The rows below give T cell receptor beta chains drawn from one sample of a study of Graves' ophthalmopathy and Graves' hyperthyroidism. TCRdb itself ran the multiplex PCR reads through MiXCR, one entry per CDR3 protein. This sample has over 200,000 distinct CDR3 sequences, with 25% to 30% found just once. The specimen sequenced was peripheral blood. Receptors were obtained from a man aged 50 or older with Graves' ophthalmopathy. Each CDR3 is given with its conserved first and last residue.

J	V	CDR3
TRBJ2-7	TRBV20-1	CSATPVDNYEQYF
TRBJ1-1	TRBV10-3	CAISVDGNTEAFF
TRBJ2-2	TRBV6-5	CASSYYRDTGELFF
TRBJ1-2	TRBV28	CASRTGVYGYTF
TRBJ1-2	TRBV6-2/TRBV6-3	CASSTYLKSEGGYTF
TRBJ2-7	TRBV20-1	CSASRGQTYEQYF
TRBJ1-2	TRBV6-1	CASSPNRGDGYTF
TRBJ2-7	TRBV6-5	CASSYSTQGQGHEQYF
TRBJ1-1	TRBV6-2/TRBV6-3	CASSSREGRGMNTEAFF
TRBJ2-2	TRBV27	CASSKVGAYTGELFF
TRBJ2-7	TRBV6-2/TRBV6-3	CASTGGRYEQYF
TRBJ1-1	TRBV6-2/TRBV6-3	CASIRAMNTEAFF
TRBJ1-2	TRBV20-1	CSPWDSGGYTF
TRBJ2-6	TRBV6-5	CASSYSAGSGANVLTF
TRBJ2-5	TRBV7-3	CASSFGPGETQYF
TRBJ2-5	TRBV20-1	CSASLEETQYF
TRBJ2-5	TRBV12-3/TRBV12-4	CASSSTPQTQYF
TRBJ1-2	TRBV4-3	CASSQDGGSYTF
TRBJ2-6	TRBV10-3	CAIAEGSGANVLTF
TRBJ2-7	TRBV5-1	CASSLGLAGDHHYEQYF
TRBJ2-2	TRBV6-1	CASTRTSGNTGELFF
TRBJ2-7	TRBV28	CASSSRLGLAGDEQYF
TRBJ1-1	TRBV4-1	CASSQGYNTEAFF
TRBJ1-1	TRBV12-3/TRBV12-4	CASSSGQGAYNTEAFF
TRBJ1-5	TRBV24-1	CATRKDSNQPQHF
TRBJ1-3	TRBV12-3/TRBV12-4	CASSFEGRTGNTIYF
TRBJ1-2	TRBV19	CASSISGFEQGARYGYTF
TRBJ2-2	TRBV7-2	CASSFSQSDTGELFF
TRBJ2-4	TRBV9	CASSPGTSILNIQYF
TRBJ2-1	TRBV4-1	CASRHGTDREFF
TRBJ1-1	TRBV12-3/TRBV12-4	CASSFRGNTEAFF
TRBJ1-1	TRBV10-1	CASSATGASNTEAFF
TRBJ1-6	TRBV6-6	CASSLFQDGPNSPLHF
TRBJ2-5	TRBV28	CASSLGGTQETQYF
TRBJ2-7	TRBV5-1	CASKDRQGPYEQYF
TRBJ1-5	TRBV30	CAWSRGQGGNQPQHF
TRBJ2-7	TRBV20-1	CSARDGGTSGSLLEQYF
TRBJ2-7	TRBV7-9	CASSPLAGTYEQYF
TRBJ2-7	TRBV28	CASRWETAYEQYF
TRBJ1-1	TRBV6-1	CASSQTADRGRTEAFF
TRBJ2-5	TRBV7-8	CASSPTRKQETQYF